This T cell receptor (beta chain) derives from a study of blood T cell repertoires in COVID-19. Study background: Acute and convalescent COVID-19 samples came from the United States, Italy and Spain.

The CDR3 is 15 amino acids. Germline CDR1 and CDR2: MNHEY and SVGAGI. The V gene lost 6 bases and the J gene lost 4 bases, with 16 bases spanning the gap. Assay: immunoSEQ multiplex PCR; the TCRdb copy retains only in-frame clones and omits some. This sample has tens of thousands of clones, with about 89% found just once. This chain links TRBV6-5 with TRBJ1-3, with no clear D. The TCR originated in a woman in her sixties with active or convalescent COVID-19. The sequenced material came from peripheral blood. The CDR3 loop reads CASSANLGGGNTIYF. Here the CDR3 DNA reads TGTGCCAGCAGCGCTAATCTGGGCGGGGGAAACACCATATATTTT.